The 17 T cell receptor beta chains in this list originate from one sample, sequenced in a study of T-cell reconstitution after alpha-beta-depleted transplantation in children. Unique molecular identifiers were used in preparing the TCRbeta library. TCRdb recomputed calls from the PCR reads with MiXCR, one row per CDR3 protein. Of around 300,000 distinct CDR3 sequences in the sample, 23% were seen once. Sequenced here: PBMCs, mostly from graft donor cells, sampled 180 days after TCRalphabeta/CD19-depleted stem cell transplant. The receptors shown here come from a male patient between 10 and 17 years old who had a stem cell transplant for acute lymphoblastic leukemia, so the T cells may come from the graft donor.

This chain links TRBV2 with TRBJ2-3; TRBD2 matches 7 bases. This CDR3 region has 14 residues. After removal of 7 bases from V and 1 base from J, the junction contained 5 bases not matched to a gene. Germline V CDR1 and CDR2: SNHLY, FYNNEI. Here the CDR3 reads CASKLAGGTDTQYF. CDR3 coding DNA: TGTGCCAGCAAGCTGGCGGGAGGCACAGATACGCAGTATTTT.

V is TRBV7-2 and J is TRBJ2-7, with D unresolved. The CDR3 contains 17 residues. Looked up from germline, CDR1 is SGHTA and CDR2 is FQGNSA. Trimming stripped 1 base from V and 0 bases from J, with 16 bases between. CDR3 sequence: CASSLVYGYLSSYEQYF. The CDR3 DNA sequence: TGTGCCAGCAGCTTAGTGTATGGCTATCTAAGCTCCTACGAGCAGTACTTC.

V and J are TRBV7-3 and TRBJ2-3; 13 nucleotides align to TRBD2. Germline lookup yields CDR1 SGHTA and CDR2 FQGTGA. The CDR3 runs to 20 residues. J was trimmed by 2 bases and V by 5 bases; bases with no gene match: 16. In nucleotides, the CDR3 is TGTGCCAGCAGCCGCCCCCCGGGACTAGCGGGAATGGCCCCCACAGATACGCAGTATTTT. Its protein is CASSRPPGLAGMAPTDTQYF.

This clonotype was observed a few times. The chain links TRBV4-1 to TRBJ2-1; 9 nucleotides align to TRBD1. This CDR3 region has 18 residues. V lost 1 base, J lost 7 bases, and 14 bases stayed unmatched. Germline V gene lookup returns CDR1 MGHRA and CDR2 YSYEKL. CDR3 in amino acids: CASSQGVDHRGPRNEQFF. The CDR3 DNA follows: TGCGCCAGCAGCCAAGGGGTCGATCACAGGGGGCCAAGGAATGAGCAGTTCTTC.

This clonotype was observed many times. The J gene is TRBJ2-5, the V gene TRBV5-1, with 13 bases lining up with TRBD2. CDR3 length: 15 residues. Germline loops: CDR1 SGHRS, CDR2 YFSETQ. Trimming took 0 bases from V and 4 from J; bases not matched to a gene: 0. The DNA for the CDR3 is TGCGCCAGCAGCTTGGGACTAGCGGGAGGAGAGACCCAGTACTTC. It specifies CASSLGLAGGETQYF. The variable domain in full, with the rest retrieved from reference TRBV5-1 and TRBJ2-5, is KAGVTQTPRYLIKTRGQQVTLSCSPISGHRSVSWYQQTPGQGLQFLFEYFSETQRNKGNFPGRFSGRQFSNSRSEMNVSTLELGDSALYLCASSLGLAGGETQYFGPGTRLLVL.

The V and J genes are TRBV28 and TRBJ2-3; tentative D call: TRBD1 (7 bases). The CDR3 covers 15 residues. CDR1 is MDHEN and CDR2 is SYDVKM in the germline V gene. The V end lost 5 bases, the J end lost 0 bases, and 12 bases lay between the germline ends. The CDR3 region has the DNA TGTGCCAGCAGTCAGGGGGGACAGAGCACAGATACGCAGTATTTT. Amino acids: CASSQGGQSTDTQYF.

This clonotype was detected only a few times. This chain connects TRBV12-3 or TRBV12-4 to TRBJ2-5; D is tentatively TRBD1 or TRBD2 (5 bases each). The CDR3 totals 13 residues. Trimming shortened V by 2 bases and J by 5 bases, and 9 bases separated the two germline ends. CDR3 sequence reads: CASSLFWGETQYF. The CDR3 DNA sequence: TGTGCCAGCAGTTTATTTTGGGGGGAGACCCAGTACTTC.

The rearrangement links TRBV5-1 to TRBJ2-7, with D maybe TRBD1 (5 bases). The length of the CDR3 is 15 residues. V was trimmed by 0 bases and J by 3 bases, leaving 13 bases between them. The germline V gene encodes CDR1 SGHRS and CDR2 YFSETQ. This CDR3 is CASSLGEIDSYEQYF. CDR3 nucleotides: TGCGCCAGCAGCTTGGGGGAAATCGACAGCTACGAGCAGTACTTC.

This clonotype was observed a few times. The genes are TRBV20-1 and TRBJ1-4; a weak D match, TRBD1 (5 bases). This CDR3 comprises 12 residues. The ends were cut back, 1 base at V and 10 bases at J, with 10 bases in the middle. Per germline, CDR1 DFQATT and CDR2 SNEGSKA (reference sequence). The CDR3 loop is CSARVQGGKLFF. In nucleotides, the CDR3 is TGCAGTGCTAGAGTGCAGGGAGGAAAACTGTTTTTT.

This clonotype was seen a handful of times. CDR3 sequence reads: CSAFRTAASYEQYF. CDR3 coding DNA: TGCAGTGCTTTTCGGACAGCTGCCTCCTACGAGCAGTACTTC. The chain is built from TRBV20-1 and TRBJ2-7, with D maybe TRBD1 (6 bases). This CDR3 has 14 residues. CDR1 is DFQATT, CDR2 SNEGSKA, per germline (reference sequence). V dropped 5 bases and J dropped 0 bases, with 14 bases sitting between them.

This clonotype occurred a few times. The chain couples TRBV4-1 to TRBJ2-1, with D maybe TRBD1 (6 bases). V was shortened by 7 bases and J by 9 bases, with 13 bases between the two germline ends. This CDR3 is built from 12 residues. In germline, CDR1 is MGHRA, CDR2 YSYEKL. The CDR3 is CASTNTGFEQFF. CDR3 DNA sequence: TGCGCCAGCACAAATACAGGGTTTGAGCAGTTCTTC.

This clonotype turned up a few times. The chain is built from TRBV20-1 and TRBJ2-1; D gene unclear. Germline V gene data show CDR1 as DFQATT and CDR2 as SNEGSKA (reference sequence). Deletions cut 1 base from V and 0 bases from J, with 1 base between. This CDR3 contains 12 residues. The CDR3 reads CSARVSYNEQFF. The DNA of the CDR3 is TGCAGTGCTAGAGTCTCCTACAATGAGCAGTTCTTC.

The chain links TRBV28 to TRBJ1-1; 7 bases line up with TRBD1. The ends lost 1 base at V and 3 bases at J; junction bases unmatched: 8. CDR1 is MDHEN and CDR2 is SYDVKM in the germline V gene. The CDR3 consists of 16 residues. CDR3 amino acids: CASSLSLEGADTEAFF. The CDR3 DNA reads TGTGCCAGCAGTTTATCGCTTGAGGGGGCGGACACTGAAGCTTTCTTT.

This clonotype was recorded a few times. The chain is built from TRBV28 and TRBJ1-5; tentatively, D is TRBD1 (6 bases). The CDR3 sequence is 15 residues long. Trimming took off 2 bases at V and 2 bases at J, with 10 bases between the two ends. Germline CDR1 reads MDHEN; CDR2 reads SYDVKM. CDR3 region: CASSLTGLGNQPQHF. CDR3 sequence (DNA): TGTGCCAGCAGTTTAACAGGGCTTGGCAATCAGCCCCAGCATTTT.

This clonotype has just a few counts. The rearrangement uses TRBV9 and TRBJ2-1; TRBD2 aligns across 8 bases. The length of the CDR3 is 14 residues. Looked up from germline, CDR1 is SGDLS and CDR2 is YYNGEE. V trimming: 4 bases; J trimming: 6 bases; junction bases outside the gene matches: 6. The chain's CDR3 is CASSQSGRGNEQFF. The CDR3 DNA follows: TGTGCCAGCAGCCAGAGCGGGAGAGGCAATGAGCAGTTCTTC.

There are a few counts of this clonotype. This chain links TRBV20-1 with TRBJ2-7; 8 bases line up with TRBD1. The trim removed 2 bases at V and 2 bases at J, leaving 8 bases unmatched. This CDR3 has 15 amino acids. Germline V gene sequence: CDR1 DFQATT, CDR2 SNEGSKA (reference sequence). The CDR3 DNA reads as TGCAGTGCTAGACTAGACAGGGGTGAACCCTACGAGCAGTACTTC. Its protein product is CSARLDRGEPYEQYF.

V and J are TRBV10-3 and TRBJ2-1; 10 nucleotides align to TRBD2. Germline V lookup: CDR1 ENHRY, CDR2 SYGVKD. This CDR3 has 13 residues. The junction had 2 bases not matched to a gene; V was cut back by 3 bases and J by 9 bases. CDR3 amino acids: CAISEQREGEQFF. CDR3 DNA: TGTGCCATCAGTGAACAGCGGGAGGGTGAGCAGTTCTTC.